The rows below give T cell receptor beta chains drawn from one sample of a study of blood T cell repertoires in COVID-19. Profiled with immunoSEQ multiplex PCR; TCRdb holds only in-frame clones, not every one. The table lists about 230,000 clones, approximately 86% of them singletons, with around 1.3% in the top ten. Sequenced material: peripheral blood. The receptors originated from a woman aged 25-40 years with COVID-19, enrolled during active disease. CDR3s include the opening cysteine and the closing phenylalanine or tryptophan. The D gene is left open where the match is weak. Part of the rows lack a size; the others show once, few, many or a class for expanded clones.

J gene,V gene,D gene,CDR3 length,clone size,CDR3 DNA,CDR3 protein
TRBJ2-5,TRBV3-1/TRBV3-2,-,14,-,TGTGCCAGCAGCCAAGATCAACGGGGAGAGACCCAGTACTTC,CASSQDQRGETQYF
TRBJ1-2,TRBV2,-,15,few,TGTGCCAGCAGTCCCGGACAGAACCCTAACTATGGCTACACCTTC,CASSPGQNPNYGYTF
TRBJ2-2,TRBV12-1,-,17,-,TGTGCCAGCAGCAAAGGGGTGCTAGCGGCAAACACCGGGGAGCTGTTTTTT,CASSKGVLAANTGELFF
TRBJ1-1,TRBV9,-,15,-,TGTGCCAGCAGCGTAGAGGAGGGCAGGAACACTGAAGCTTTCTTT,CASSVEEGRNTEAFF
TRBJ1-6,TRBV28,-,18,-,TGTGCCAGCAGTTTATACCGCCGGGCGCGACAGCATAATTCACCCCTCCACTTT,CASSLYRRARQHNSPLHF
TRBJ1-2,TRBV4-3,TRBD1,17,-,TGCGCCAGCAGCCCAGAGGGACAGGGGAATCGGGACTATGGCTACACCTTC,CASSPEGQGNRDYGYTF
TRBJ2-1,TRBV5-5,TRBD2,17,-,TGTGCCAGCAGCGTGACAAGGAGCGGGGCTATTGGGAATGAGCAGTTCTTC,CASSVTRSGAIGNEQFF
TRBJ1-2,TRBV5-1,-,14,-,TGCGCCAGCAGCTTGGGTGTGCCTCGGGTTGGCTACACCTTC,CASSLGVPRVGYTF
TRBJ1-2,TRBV28,TRBD1,20,-,TGTGCCAGCAGTCAAGATCAAACAGGGGGCTTTTTACTTCTGAACTATGGCTACACCTTC,CASSQDQTGGFLLLNYGYTF
TRBJ2-6,TRBV27,-,15,-,TGTGCCAGCAGTCAAACAGGGCCCGGGGCCAACGTCCTGACTTTC,CASSQTGPGANVLTF